These 21 T cell receptor beta chains originate from one sample sequenced in a study of Graves' ophthalmopathy and Graves' hyperthyroidism. TCR beta CDR3 amplification used RNA transcripts. HTBI-primed RT-PCR formed the first round, and a multiplex PCR formed the second. Via MiXCR, TCRdb re-called the multiplex PCR reads, giving one row per CDR3 protein. This sample has 170,000 or so distinct CDR3 sequences, with 30% to 45% found just once. What was sequenced was peripheral blood. These TCRs come from a middle-aged woman with Graves' ophthalmopathy.

This clonotype was seen ten or more times. A much larger clone differs from this one at a single base, so this may be a read error. This sequence joins TRBV18 and TRBJ2-5; TRBD2 matches 7 bases. CDR3 length: 14 amino acids. Germline V gene sequence: CDR1 KGHSH, CDR2 LQKENI. The CDR3 sequence: CANSPPSGQETQYF. Here the CDR3 DNA reads TGTGCCAACTCACCACCTAGCGGACAAGAGACCCAGTACTTC.

This clonotype was seen a few times. The DNA for the CDR3 is TGTGCCAGCAGTTGGGGAGTCACTGAAGCTTTCTTT. This sequence encodes CASSWGVTEAFF. The V gene is TRBV6-2 or TRBV6-3, the J gene TRBJ1-1; the D is unclear. CDR3 length: 12 amino acids. Germline loops: CDR1 MNHEY, CDR2 SVGEGT. The ends were cut back, 4 bases at V and 4 bases at J, with 7 bases in the middle.

This clonotype has at least ten counts. This chain connects TRBV19 to TRBJ2-2; 8 nucleotides match TRBD1. V was clipped by 7 bases and J by 4 bases; unmatched bases: 8. CDR1 is LNHDA, CDR2 SQIVND, per germline (reference sequence). The CDR3 runs to 15 residues. The CDR3 DNA is TGTGCCAGTATCCAGGGGGCGCGGGGCACCGGGGAGCTGTTTTTT. Encoded protein: CASIQGARGTGELFF.

This clonotype has at least ten counts. V is TRBV29-1 and J is TRBJ2-2; no firm D call. This CDR3 comprises 14 residues. Germline CDR1 and CDR2: SQVTM and ANQGSEA. Trimming removed 2 bases from V and 2 bases from J, with 9 bases in between. The DNA for the CDR3 is TGCAGCGTTGAACGGCAGGCCAACACCGGGGAGCTGTTTTTT. This encodes CSVERQANTGELFF.

The gene calls are TRBV20-1 and TRBJ2-5; perhaps TRBD1 as D (5 bases). Trimming removed 3 bases at V and 3 bases at J, with 14 bases between. The CDR3 consists of 14 residues. The V gene's germline CDR1 is DFQATT and CDR2 SNEGSKA (reference sequence). The CDR3 sequence is CSARVSGKKETQYF. CDR3 nucleotide sequence: TGCAGTGCTAGGGTGTCAGGGAAAAAAGAGACCCAGTACTTC.

The gene calls are TRBV6-1 and TRBJ2-7, with 8 bases lining up with TRBD1. The CDR3 has 14 amino acids. Losses at the gene ends were 4 bases for V and 4 bases for J; bases not matched to a gene: 6. Germline CDR1 MNHNS, CDR2 SASEGT. This CDR3 reads CASSAPDRAYEQYF. The CDR3 coding sequence is TGTGCCAGCAGTGCCCCGGACAGGGCTTACGAGCAGTACTTC.

This clonotype occurred many times. This CDR3 is CASSGQTHQPQHF. CDR3 nucleotide sequence: TGTGCCAGCAGTGGTCAAACACATCAGCCCCAGCATTTT. The chain has TRBV2 and TRBJ1-5; D is unclear. Trimming pared 4 bases from V and 5 bases from J, leaving 9 bases between. The CDR3 extends over 13 amino acids. Germline assignment: CDR1 SNHLY and CDR2 FYNNEI.

The sample holds many counts of this clonotype. The rearrangement links TRBV18 to TRBJ2-5; TRBD2 agrees at 8 bases. This CDR3 has 18 residues. The junction had 12 bases not matched to a gene; V was cut back by 0 bases and J by 3 bases. The germline CDR1 and CDR2 sequences are KGHSH and LQKENI. The CDR3 sequence: CASSPPIIQRESEETQYF. The CDR3 DNA follows: TGTGCCAGCTCACCACCGATCATACAGCGGGAGTCGGAAGAGACCCAGTACTTC.

Ten or more counts support this clonotype. The chain recombines TRBV29-1 with TRBJ1-6, with D tentatively TRBD1 (6 bases). Germline CDR1 and CDR2: SQVTM and ANQGSEA. Trimming pared 5 bases from V and 9 bases from J, leaving 11 bases between. This CDR3 is 12 amino acids long. The CDR3 protein is CSVRDIGSPLHF. The DNA for the CDR3 is TGCAGCGTTCGGGACATTGGTTCACCCCTCCACTTT.

This clonotype was observed at least ten times. The chain is built from TRBV28 and TRBJ1-2; D unclear. CDR1 is MDHEN, CDR2 SYDVKM, per germline. V was shortened by 2 bases and J by 4 bases, with 11 bases between the two germline ends. The length of the CDR3 is 14 residues. DNA of the CDR3: TGTGCCAGCAGTTTAACGGGCGGGGTCTATGGCTACACCTTC. Its protein product is CASSLTGGVYGYTF.

This clonotype showed up many times. The V and J genes are TRBV20-1 and TRBJ1-1; the D gene is possibly TRBD1 (5 bases). Germline CDR1 is DFQATT and CDR2 is SNEGSKA (reference sequence). The CDR3 runs 17 residues. Trimming removed 5 bases at V and 5 bases at J, with 27 bases between. CDR3 residues: CSADQRSGPILGTEAFF. The CDR3 nucleotides read TGCAGTGCTGACCAAAGGTCAGGGCCGATCCTGGGGACTGAAGCTTTCTTT.

This clonotype appeared a few times. A single base separates this from a much larger clone, so it may be a read error. The rearrangement joins TRBV19 to TRBJ1-5; D gene ambiguous. Looked up from germline, CDR1 is LNHDA and CDR2 is SQIVND (reference sequence). The CDR3 totals 15 residues. CDR3 in amino acids: CSSSIVADSNQPQHF. Here the CDR3 DNA reads TGTTCCAGTAGTATTGTTGCGGATAGCAATCAGCCCCAGCATTTT.

This chain joins TRBV10-3 and TRBJ1-5; D perhaps matches TRBD1 (6 bases). The CDR3 is made up of 14 amino acids. The V gene lost 8 bases and the J gene lost 4 bases, with 15 bases spanning the gap. Per the germline V gene, CDR1 is ENHRY and CDR2 is SYGVKD. CDR3: CAIAEVGGNQPQHF. The CDR3 DNA is TGTGCCATCGCAGAAGTAGGGGGAAATCAGCCCCAGCATTTT.

This clonotype was seen repeatedly, ten times or more. One junction end disagrees with the germline gene, perhaps due to a read error. The chain couples TRBV24-1 to TRBJ2-7; no clear D. The CDR3 totals 13 residues. Germline CDR1 KGHDR, CDR2 SFDVKD. The CDR3 sequence: CATSEAASSEQYF. Here the CDR3 DNA reads TGTGCCACCAGTGAGGCAGCATCCTCCGAGCAGTACTTC.

This clonotype occurred many times. The rearrangement joins TRBV19 to TRBJ1-5; tentative D call: TRBD1 (6 bases). The germline gives CDR1 LNHDA, CDR2 SQIVND (reference sequence). V was pared by 6 bases and J by 5 bases, with 17 bases between. The length of the CDR3 is 15 residues. CDR3 in DNA: TGTGCCAGTAGCGGGGGGGCCCTCCGGGATCAGCCCCAGCATTTT. Protein product: CASSGGALRDQPQHF.

This clonotype showed up many times. Because it lacks the conserved phenylalanine or tryptophan at the end, this CDR3 is likely a read error. This chain connects TRBV2 to TRBJ2-4; possible D gene TRBD1, 5 bases. Germline loops: CDR1 SNHLY, CDR2 FYNNEI. This CDR3 contains 11 residues. V was clipped by 6 bases and J by 8 bases, with 8 bases between them. The CDR3 reads CASRTVDIQYL. DNA for the CDR3: TGTGCCAGCAGGACAGTGGACATTCAGTACCTC.

This clonotype was recorded at least ten times. The chain employs TRBV20-1 and TRBJ1-6; tentatively, D is TRBD1 (5 bases). The V end lost 5 bases, the J end lost 0 bases, and 14 bases lay between the germline ends. The CDR3 loop spans 16 amino acids. Germline V gene data show CDR1 as DFQATT and CDR2 as SNEGSKA (reference sequence). Here the CDR3 DNA reads TGCAGTGCTCCGGGACTGAGGAGCTCCTATAATTCACCCCTCCACTTT. Encoded protein: CSAPGLRSSYNSPLHF.

This clonotype was counted ten times or more. This chain uses TRBV12-3 or TRBV12-4 with TRBJ2-7; D call uncertain. The CDR3 extends over 14 amino acids. Trimming removed 1 base at V and 3 bases at J, with 10 bases between. CDR3 sequence (DNA): TGTGCCAGCAGTTTAGGAGTGGGCAGCTACGAGCAGTACTTC. It encodes CASSLGVGSYEQYF.

This clonotype came up many times. The chain has TRBV7-8 and TRBJ2-7; D remains unclear. The CDR3 sequence is 15 residues long. Deletions cut 2 bases from V and 4 bases from J, with 15 bases between. CDR1 SGHVS and CDR2 FQNEAQ come from the germline V gene. DNA of the CDR3: TGTGCCAGCAGCTTAAGCTGGGTCGGTGCTTACGAGCAGTACTTC. Its translation is CASSLSWVGAYEQYF.

This clonotype was seen at least ten times. The genes are TRBV6-1 and TRBJ2-5; D gene ambiguous. Between the trimmed V and J ends, which lost 5 bases and 7 bases, there was a span of 11 bases. From germline, CDR1 is MNHNS and CDR2 SASEGT. This CDR3 has 12 residues. For the CDR3, the DNA is TGTGCCAGCAGTTATATTGTGGGGACCCAGTACTTC. Amino acids: CASSYIVGTQYF.

This clonotype was seen ten or more times. The chain links TRBV20-1 to TRBJ1-1, with D uncertain. Per the germline V gene, CDR1 is DFQATT and CDR2 is SNEGSKA (reference sequence). The CDR3 extends over 14 amino acids. V lost 1 base and J lost 1, with 10 bases in between. Written as DNA, the CDR3 is TGCAGTGCTAGAGTTGGGGAATGGAACACTGAAGCTTTCTTT. This translates into CSARVGEWNTEAFF.